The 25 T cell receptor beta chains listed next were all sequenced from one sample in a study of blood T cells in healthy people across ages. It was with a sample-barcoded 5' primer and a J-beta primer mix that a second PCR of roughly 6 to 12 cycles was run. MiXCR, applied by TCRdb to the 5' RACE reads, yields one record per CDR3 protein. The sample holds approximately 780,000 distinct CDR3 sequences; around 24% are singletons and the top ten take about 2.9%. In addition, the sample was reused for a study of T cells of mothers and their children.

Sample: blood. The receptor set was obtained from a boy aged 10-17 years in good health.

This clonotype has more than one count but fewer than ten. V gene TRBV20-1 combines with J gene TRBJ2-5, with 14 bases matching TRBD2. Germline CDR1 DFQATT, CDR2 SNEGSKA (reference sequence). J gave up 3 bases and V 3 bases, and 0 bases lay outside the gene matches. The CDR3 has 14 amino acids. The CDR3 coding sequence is TGCAGTGCTAGGACTAGCGGGGGGGAAGAGACCCAGTACTTC. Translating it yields CSARTSGGEETQYF.

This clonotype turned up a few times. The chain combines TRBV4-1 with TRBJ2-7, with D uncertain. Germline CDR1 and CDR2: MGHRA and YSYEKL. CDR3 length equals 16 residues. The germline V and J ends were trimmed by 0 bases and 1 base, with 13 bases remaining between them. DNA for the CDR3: TGCGCCAGCAGCCAAGATCTCGGTACAGCTTCCTACGAGCAGTACTTC. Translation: CASSQDLGTASYEQYF.

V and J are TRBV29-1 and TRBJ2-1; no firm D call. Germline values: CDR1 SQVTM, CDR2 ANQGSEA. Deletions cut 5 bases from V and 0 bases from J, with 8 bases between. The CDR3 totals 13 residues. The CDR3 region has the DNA TGCAGCGTTTGGGTGAGCTCCTACAATGAGCAGTTCTTC. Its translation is CSVWVSSYNEQFF.

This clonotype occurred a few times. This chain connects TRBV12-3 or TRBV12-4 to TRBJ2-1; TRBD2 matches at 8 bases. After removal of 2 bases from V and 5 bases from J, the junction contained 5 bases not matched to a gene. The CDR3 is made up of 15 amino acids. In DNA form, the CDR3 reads TGTGCCAGCAGTTTATCGGGGGGGAAAAACAATGAGCAGTTCTTC. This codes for CASSLSGGKNNEQFF.

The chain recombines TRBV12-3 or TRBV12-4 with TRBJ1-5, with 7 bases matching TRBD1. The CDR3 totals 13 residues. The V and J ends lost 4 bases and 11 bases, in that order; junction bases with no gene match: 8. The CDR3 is CASSSQGLGTQHF. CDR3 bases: TGTGCCAGCAGTTCACAGGGGTTAGGGACCCAGCATTTT.

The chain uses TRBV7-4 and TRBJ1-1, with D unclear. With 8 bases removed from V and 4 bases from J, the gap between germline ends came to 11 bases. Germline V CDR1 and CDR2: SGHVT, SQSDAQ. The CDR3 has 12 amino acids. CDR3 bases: TGTGCCAGCCCGAGGAGTGGCACTGAAGCTTTCTTT. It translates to CASPRSGTEAFF.

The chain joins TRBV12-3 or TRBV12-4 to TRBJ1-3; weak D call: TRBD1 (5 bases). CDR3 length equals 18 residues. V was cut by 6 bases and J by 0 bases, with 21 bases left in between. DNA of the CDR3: TGTGCCAGCAGCCCCGGAAGGGGCTTAAGTTTCTCTGGAAACACCATATATTTT. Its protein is CASSPGRGLSFSGNTIYF.

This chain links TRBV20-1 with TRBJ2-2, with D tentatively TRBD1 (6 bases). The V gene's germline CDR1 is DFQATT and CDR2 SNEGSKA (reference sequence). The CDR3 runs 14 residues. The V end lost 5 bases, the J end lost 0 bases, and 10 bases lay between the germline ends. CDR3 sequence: CSAPRTANTGELFF. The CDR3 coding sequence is TGCAGTGCTCCTAGGACAGCGAACACCGGGGAGCTGTTTTTT.

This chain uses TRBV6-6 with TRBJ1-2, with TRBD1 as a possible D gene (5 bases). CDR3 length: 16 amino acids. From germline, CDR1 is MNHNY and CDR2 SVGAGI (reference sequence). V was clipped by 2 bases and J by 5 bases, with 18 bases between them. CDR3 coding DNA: TGTGCCAGCAGTTACACCCGGGACGGTTCACCTTATGGCTACACCTTC. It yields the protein CASSYTRDGSPYGYTF.

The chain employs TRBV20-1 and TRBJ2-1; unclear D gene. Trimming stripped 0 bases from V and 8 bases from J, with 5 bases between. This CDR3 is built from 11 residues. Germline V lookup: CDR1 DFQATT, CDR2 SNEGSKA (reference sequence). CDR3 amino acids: CSARDKDEQFF. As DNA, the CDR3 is TGCAGTGCTAGAGATAAAGATGAGCAGTTCTTC.

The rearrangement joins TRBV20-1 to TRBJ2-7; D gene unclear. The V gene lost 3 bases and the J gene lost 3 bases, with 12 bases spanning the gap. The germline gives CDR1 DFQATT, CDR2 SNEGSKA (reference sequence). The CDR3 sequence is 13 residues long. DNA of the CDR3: TGCAGTGCTAGGAGACAATCCCTCTACGAGCAGTACTTC. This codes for CSARRQSLYEQYF.

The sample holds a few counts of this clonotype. CDR3 protein: CASSLVPGARETQYF. In DNA form, the CDR3 reads TGTGCCAGCAGCTTAGTACCGGGGGCCAGGGAGACCCAGTACTTC. This chain connects TRBV7-2 to TRBJ2-5; D possibly uses TRBD1 or TRBD2 (6 bases each). In germline, CDR1 is SGHTA, CDR2 FQGNSA. The CDR3 extends over 15 amino acids. V shed 1 base and J shed 5 bases, with 14 bases lying between them.

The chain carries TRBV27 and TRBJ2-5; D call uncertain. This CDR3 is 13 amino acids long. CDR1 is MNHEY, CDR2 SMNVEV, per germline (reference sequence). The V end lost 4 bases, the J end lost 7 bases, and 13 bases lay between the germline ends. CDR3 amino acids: CASSSDGLGTQYF. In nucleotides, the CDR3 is TGTGCCAGCAGTTCGGACGGCCTAGGGACCCAGTACTTC.

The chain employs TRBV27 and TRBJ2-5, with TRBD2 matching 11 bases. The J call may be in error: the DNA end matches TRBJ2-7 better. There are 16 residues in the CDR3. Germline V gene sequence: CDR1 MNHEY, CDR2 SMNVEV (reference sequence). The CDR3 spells CASSFGPASGGYEQYF. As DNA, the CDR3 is TGTGCCAGCAGTTTTGGTCCTGCTAGCGGGGGGTACGAGCAGTACTTC.

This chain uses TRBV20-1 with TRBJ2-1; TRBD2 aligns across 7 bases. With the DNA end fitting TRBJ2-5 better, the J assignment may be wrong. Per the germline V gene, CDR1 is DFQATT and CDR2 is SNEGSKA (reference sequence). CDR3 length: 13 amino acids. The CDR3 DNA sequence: TGCAGTGCCACGACTAGCTTTAACCGGCGCCAGTACTTC. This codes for CSATTSFNRRQYF.

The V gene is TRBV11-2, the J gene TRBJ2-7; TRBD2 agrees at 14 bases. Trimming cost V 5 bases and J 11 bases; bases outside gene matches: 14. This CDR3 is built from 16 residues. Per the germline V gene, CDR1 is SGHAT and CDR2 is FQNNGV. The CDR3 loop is CASSPWTSGGWGMEYF. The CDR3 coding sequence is TGTGCCAGCAGCCCCTGGACTAGCGGGGGGTGGGGGATGGAGTACTTC. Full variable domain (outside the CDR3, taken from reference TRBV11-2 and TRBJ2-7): EAGVAQSPRYKIIEKRQSVAFWCNPISGHATLYWYQQILGQGPKLLIQFQNNGVVDDSQLPKDRFSAERLKGVDSTLKIQPAKLEDSAVYLCASSPWTSGGWGMEYFGPGTRLTVT.

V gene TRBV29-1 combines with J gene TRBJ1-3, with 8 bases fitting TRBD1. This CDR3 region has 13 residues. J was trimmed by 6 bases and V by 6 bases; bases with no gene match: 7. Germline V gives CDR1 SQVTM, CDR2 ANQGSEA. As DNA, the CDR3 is TGCAGCGTGCTGGACAGGGATGAAAACACCATATATTTT. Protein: CSVLDRDENTIYF.

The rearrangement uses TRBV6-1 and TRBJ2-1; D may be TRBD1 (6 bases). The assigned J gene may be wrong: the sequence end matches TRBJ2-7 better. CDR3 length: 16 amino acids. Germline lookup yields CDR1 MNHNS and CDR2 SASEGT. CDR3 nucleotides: TGTGCCAGCAGTGACCGGACAGACATTAGCTCCTACGAGCAGTACTTC. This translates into CASSDRTDISSYEQYF.

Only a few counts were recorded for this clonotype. CDR3 sequence: CASSFSLRDTEMNTEAFF. In DNA form, the CDR3 reads TGTGCCAGCAGTTTTTCCCTGAGGGACACCGAGATGAACACTGAAGCTTTCTTT. The chain uses TRBV12-3 or TRBV12-4 and TRBJ1-1; perhaps TRBD1 as D (6 bases). The CDR3 spans 18 residues. Trimming left V 3 bases short and J 0 bases short, with 20 bases between.

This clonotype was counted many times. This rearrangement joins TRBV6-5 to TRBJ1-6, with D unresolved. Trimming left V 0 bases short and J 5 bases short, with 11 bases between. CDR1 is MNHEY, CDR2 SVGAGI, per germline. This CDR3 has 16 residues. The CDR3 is CASSYSTKRDNSPLHF. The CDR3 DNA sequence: TGTGCCAGCAGTTACTCGACCAAAAGGGATAATTCACCCCTCCACTTT.

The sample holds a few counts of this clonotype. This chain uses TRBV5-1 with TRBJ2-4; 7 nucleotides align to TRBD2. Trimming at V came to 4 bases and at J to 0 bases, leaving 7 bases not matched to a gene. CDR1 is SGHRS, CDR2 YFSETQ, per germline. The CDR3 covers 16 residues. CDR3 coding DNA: TGCGCCAGCAGCACAGACGGGAGGCTAGCCAAAAACATTCAGTACTTC. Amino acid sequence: CASSTDGRLAKNIQYF.

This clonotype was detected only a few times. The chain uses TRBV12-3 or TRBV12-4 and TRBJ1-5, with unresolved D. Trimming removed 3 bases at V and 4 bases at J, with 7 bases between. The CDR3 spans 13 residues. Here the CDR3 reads CASSFNLNQPQHF. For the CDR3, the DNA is TGTGCCAGCAGTTTTAACCTGAATCAGCCCCAGCATTTT.

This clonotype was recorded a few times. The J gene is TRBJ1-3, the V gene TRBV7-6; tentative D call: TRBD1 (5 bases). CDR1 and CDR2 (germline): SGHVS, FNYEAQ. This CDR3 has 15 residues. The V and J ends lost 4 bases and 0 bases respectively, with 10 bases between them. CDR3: CASSSTANSGNTIYF. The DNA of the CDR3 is TGTGCCAGCAGCTCGACAGCTAACTCTGGAAACACCATATATTTT.

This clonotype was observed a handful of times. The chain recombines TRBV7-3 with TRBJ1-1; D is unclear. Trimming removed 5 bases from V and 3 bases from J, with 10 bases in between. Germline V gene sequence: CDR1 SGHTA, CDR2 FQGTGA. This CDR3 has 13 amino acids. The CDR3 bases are TGTGCCAGCAGCCCGACGATAGACACTGAAGCTTTCTTT. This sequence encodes CASSPTIDTEAFF.

The CDR3 loop reads CASSYLGGSGETQYF. DNA for the CDR3: TGTGCCAGCAGTTACTTGGGGGGATCAGGGGAGACCCAGTACTTC. This chain links TRBV6-2 or TRBV6-3 with TRBJ2-5, with TRBD2 as a possible D gene (6 bases). The germline gives CDR1 MNHEY, CDR2 SVGEGT. Trimming took off 1 base at V and 5 bases at J, with 14 bases between the two ends. CDR3 length: 15 amino acids.